These 3 T cell receptor beta chains share one sample of origin, sequenced in a study of spatial heterogeneity in lung cancer. Time point described: blood at routine non-recurrence follow-up after resection. MiXCR, run by TCRdb on the 5' RACE reads, gives a single entry per CDR3 protein. The sample includes around 20,000 distinct CDR3 sequences, less than 9.5% seen only once; the top ten take more than 20%. The sequencing here drew on PBMCs, taken at follow-up. The receptor set was obtained from a male donor with early-stage non-small cell lung cancer.

The chain uses TRBV20-1 and TRBJ1-1; 7 bases match TRBD1. With V trimmed by 4 bases and J by 1 base, 3 bases remained unmatched. Germline V gives CDR1 DFQATT, CDR2 SNEGSKA (reference sequence). The CDR3 sequence is 13 residues long. The CDR3 DNA reads TGCAGTGCTAATGGACAGGCGAACACTGAAGCTTTCTTT. This encodes CSANGQANTEAFF.

This clonotype was seen at least ten times. V gene TRBV7-9 combines with J gene TRBJ2-1; 11 bases are a match to TRBD2. The V and J ends lost 5 bases and 8 bases, in that order; junction bases with no gene match: 8. This CDR3 has 15 residues. Germline CDR1 is SEHNR and CDR2 is FQNEAQ (reference sequence). For the CDR3, the DNA is TGTGCCAGCAGCCCAACTAGCGGGAGAGGCGATGAGCAGTTCTTC. Residues: CASSPTSGRGDEQFF.

This clonotype was counted ten times or more. This chain uses TRBV4-2 with TRBJ2-3; D is uncertain. Germline V gene data show CDR1 as LGHNA and CDR2 as YNFKEQ. V lost 1 base and J 1 base, leaving 15 bases between the germline ends. This CDR3 is 17 amino acids long. The CDR3 DNA reads TGTGCCAGCAGCCAAGGGGTGGTGGGAAGCGGCACAGATACGCAGTATTTT. It yields the protein CASSQGVVGSGTDTQYF.